This T cell receptor beta chain was identified during a study of T cells in Graves' hyperthyroidism and ophthalmopathy. There were TCR beta CDR3 regions amplified from RNA transcripts. Researchers ran a first-round RT-PCR on the TCR CDR3 using the HTBI primer set. One entry per CDR3 protein, called by TCRdb with MiXCR from the multiplex PCR reads. The table has about 330,000 distinct CDR3 sequences, roughly 13% seen once; the top ten hold 30% to 35%. Germline assignment: CDR1 MRHNA and CDR2 SNTAGT. The CDR3 is 15 residues long. J was trimmed by 5 bases and V by 4 bases; bases with no gene match: 3. The sample holds many counts of this clonotype.

The V and J genes are TRBV6-4 and TRBJ2-3; TRBD2 aligns across 13 bases. This receptor was taken from a woman aged 40 to 49 with Graves' ophthalmopathy. Sample: blood. The CDR3 nucleotides read TGTGCCAGCAGTGTACGACTAGCGGGAGGAGATACGCAGTATTTT. Its protein product is CASSVRLAGGDTQYF.